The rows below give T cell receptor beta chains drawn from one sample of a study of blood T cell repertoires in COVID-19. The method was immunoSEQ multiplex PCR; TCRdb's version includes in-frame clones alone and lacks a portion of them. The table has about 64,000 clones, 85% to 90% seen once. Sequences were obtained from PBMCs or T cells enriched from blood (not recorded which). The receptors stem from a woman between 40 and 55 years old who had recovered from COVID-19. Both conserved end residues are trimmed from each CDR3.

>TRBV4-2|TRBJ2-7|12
ASSQDQATREQY
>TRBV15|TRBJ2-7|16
ATSRDPPRGASQYEQY
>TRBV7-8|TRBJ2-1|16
ASSLSRGGTGERNEQF
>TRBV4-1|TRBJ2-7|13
ASSQITGTSYEQY
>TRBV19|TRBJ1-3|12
ASKGQVSGNTIY
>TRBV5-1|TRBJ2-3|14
ASSQGTSGGRDTQY
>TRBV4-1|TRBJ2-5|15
ASSQEETGMYQETQY
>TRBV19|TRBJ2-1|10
ATKQGYNEQF
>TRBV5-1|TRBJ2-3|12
ASKLLGAADTQY
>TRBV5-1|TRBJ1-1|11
ASREGANTEAF
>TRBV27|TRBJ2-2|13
ASSWTSGGAGELF
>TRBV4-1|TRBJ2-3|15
ASSQDGAGGPTDTQY
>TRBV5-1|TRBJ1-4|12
ASSFGRVEEKLF
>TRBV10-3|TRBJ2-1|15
AISGPNTGLVRGEQF
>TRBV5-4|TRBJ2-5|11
ASSPQGGETQY
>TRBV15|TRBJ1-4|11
ATSFQGNEKLF
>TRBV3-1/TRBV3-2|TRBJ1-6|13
ASSQGRDSNSPLH
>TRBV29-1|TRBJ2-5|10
GGGQGQETQY
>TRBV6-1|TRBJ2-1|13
ASSEASGGANEQF
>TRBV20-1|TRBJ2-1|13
SASGLLATGDEQF
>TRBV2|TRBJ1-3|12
ASSAGLVGNTIY
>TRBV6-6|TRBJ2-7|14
ASSRIAGGITYEQY
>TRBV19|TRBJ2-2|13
ASSMGTGDYGELF
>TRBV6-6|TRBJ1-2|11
ASGQTSGDGYT
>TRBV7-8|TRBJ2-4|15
ASSFGGLGRGKNIQY
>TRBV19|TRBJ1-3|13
ASTSGGVSGNTIY
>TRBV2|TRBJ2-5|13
ASRSRDRVRETQY
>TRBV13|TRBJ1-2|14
ASSLMVDTTTYGYT
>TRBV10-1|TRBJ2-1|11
ASSEPGDNEQF
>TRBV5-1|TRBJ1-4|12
ASSLDRTNEKLF
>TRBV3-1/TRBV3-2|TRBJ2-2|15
ASSQPTGRVDTGELF
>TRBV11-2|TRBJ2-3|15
ASSQDPGTSGTDTQY
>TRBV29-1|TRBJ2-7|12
SVDIGGGSYEQY
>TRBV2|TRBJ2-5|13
ASSREEAGQETQY
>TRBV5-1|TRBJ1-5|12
ASSLGHLNQPQH
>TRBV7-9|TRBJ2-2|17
ASSFSSGTSGGVTGELF
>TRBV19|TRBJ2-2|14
ASSMRGRNLPGELF
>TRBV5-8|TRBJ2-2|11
ASSLADTGELF
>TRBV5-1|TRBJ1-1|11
ASSLRGGTEAF
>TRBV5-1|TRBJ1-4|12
ASRLDRVNEKLF
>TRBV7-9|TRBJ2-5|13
ASSLEEGARETQY
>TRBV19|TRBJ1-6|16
ASSFGQGGSSYNSPLH
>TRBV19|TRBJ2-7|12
ASSISGLTYEQY
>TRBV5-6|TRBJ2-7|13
ASSLDSRFSYEQY
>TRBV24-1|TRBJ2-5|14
ATSDSISGGRETQY
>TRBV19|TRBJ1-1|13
ASSIQGQGVSEAF
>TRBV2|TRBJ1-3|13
ASSGGLRSGNTIY
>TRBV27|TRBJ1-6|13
ASRVSGQLNSPLH
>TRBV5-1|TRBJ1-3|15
ASSSGRGRSSGNTIY
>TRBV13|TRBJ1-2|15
ASSSGQGAETNYGYT